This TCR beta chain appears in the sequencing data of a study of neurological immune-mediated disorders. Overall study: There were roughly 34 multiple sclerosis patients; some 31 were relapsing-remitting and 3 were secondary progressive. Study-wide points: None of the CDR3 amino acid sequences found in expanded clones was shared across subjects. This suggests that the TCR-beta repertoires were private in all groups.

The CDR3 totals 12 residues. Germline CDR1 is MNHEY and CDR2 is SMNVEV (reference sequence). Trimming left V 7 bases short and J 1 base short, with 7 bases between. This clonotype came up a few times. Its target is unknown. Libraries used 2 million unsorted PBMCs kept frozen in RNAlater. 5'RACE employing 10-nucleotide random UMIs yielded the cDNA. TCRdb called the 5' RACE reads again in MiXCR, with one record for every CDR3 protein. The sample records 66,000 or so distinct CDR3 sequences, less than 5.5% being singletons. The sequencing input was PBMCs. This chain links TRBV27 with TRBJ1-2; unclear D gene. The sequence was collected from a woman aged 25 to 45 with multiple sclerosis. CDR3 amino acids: CASKGGNYGYTF. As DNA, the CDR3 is TGTGCCAGCAAGGGCGGTAACTATGGCTACACCTTC.